These 24 T cell receptor beta chains originate from one sample sequenced in a study of regulatory T cells in long-lasting Graves disease. The time point was: newly diagnosed GD, antithyroid drugs for less than 3 months. The TCR library was prepared using RNA isolated from PBMCs. With iRepertoire HTBI primers and Arm-PCR of CDR3 regions, TCR beta libraries were built. Using its own MiXCR run on the multiplex PCR reads, TCRdb lists one record per CDR3 protein. The sample records just over 600,000 distinct CDR3 sequences, roughly 16% being singletons. Separately, the same data were catalogued under a study of T cells in Graves' hyperthyroidism and ophthalmopathy.

Source: peripheral blood mononuclear cells (PBMCs), taken at new diagnosis, from a patient treated with antithyroid drugs. Receptors originate from a woman under 40 with Graves disease.

This clonotype was seen ten or more times. The junction does not match germline at one end; this may be a read error. The chain combines TRBV7-7 with TRBJ2-1; 7 positions agree with TRBD2. Germline CDR1 reads SSHAT; CDR2 reads FNYEAQ (reference sequence). This CDR3 spans 15 amino acids. The CDR3 is CASSSNPGTNNEQFF. The CDR3 bases are TGTGCTAGCAGCTCCAATCCGGGGACTAACAATGAGCAGTTCTTC. The full variable domain, completed using reference TRBV7-7 and TRBJ2-1, is GAGVSQSPRYKVTKRGQDVTLRCDPISSHATLYWYQQALGQGPEFLTYFNYEAQPDKSGLPSDRFSAERPEGSISTLTIQRTEQRDSAMYRCASSSNPGTNNEQFFGPGTRLTVL.

This clonotype showed up many times. The chain recombines TRBV6-1 with TRBJ1-5; TRBD1 might be the D (5 bases). The V end was cut by 5 bases, the J end by 0 bases, with 14 bases between. Germline V gene data show CDR1 as MNHNS and CDR2 as SASEGT. There are 16 residues in the CDR3. This CDR3 reads CASSLQGDASNQPQHF. The CDR3 region has the DNA TGTGCCAGCAGTCTCCAGGGAGACGCTAGCAATCAGCCCCAGCATTTT.

This clonotype has a single count. The chain carries TRBV19 and TRBJ2-7; D ambiguous. Per the germline V gene, CDR1 is LNHDA and CDR2 is SQIVND (reference sequence). V lost 3 bases and J lost 5, with 17 bases in between. The CDR3 runs to 15 residues. The CDR3 protein is CASSISSRVGHEQYF. The CDR3 nucleotides read TGTGCCAGTAGTATTTCGTCAAGGGTTGGTCACGAGCAGTACTTC.

This clonotype was seen ten or more times. This rearrangement joins TRBV12-3 or TRBV12-4 to TRBJ2-4, with a tentative D call TRBD1 (6 bases). Trimming pared 8 bases from V and 13 bases from J, leaving 24 bases between. This CDR3 comprises 14 residues. The CDR3 nucleotides are TGTGCCAGCGCGCGAGGGACACAGTTCCACCGACAGTACTTC. Its translation: CASARGTQFHRQYF.

The rearrangement joins TRBV7-2 to TRBJ1-1; D remains ambiguous. CDR1 and CDR2 (germline): SGHTA, FQGNSA. Trimming cost V 5 bases and J 6 bases, with 19 bases left between them. CDR3 length: 15 residues. This chain's CDR3 is CASSPGGVRGAEAFF. CDR3 in DNA: TGTGCCAGCAGCCCGGGTGGAGTTAGAGGAGCTGAAGCTTTCTTT.

Ten or more counts support this clonotype. The rearrangement joins TRBV11-1 to TRBJ2-5, with 9 bases aligning to TRBD1. Per the germline V gene, CDR1 is SGHAT and CDR2 is FQDESV (reference sequence). V trimming: 4 bases; J trimming: 5 bases; junction bases outside the gene matches: 17. The CDR3 extends over 18 amino acids. CDR3 sequence (DNA): TGTGCCAGCAGCTACACCACTCACACAGGGGGCCGAGGGGAGACCCAGTACTTC. Translating it yields CASSYTTHTGGRGETQYF. The complete variable domain, with remaining parts taken from reference TRBV11-1 and TRBJ2-5, reads EAEVAQSPRYKITEKSQAVAFWCDPISGHATLYWYRQILGQGPELLVQFQDESVVDDSQLPKDRFSAERLKGVDSTLKIQPAELGDSAMYLCASSYTTHTGGRGETQYFGPGTRLLVL.

This clonotype was recorded many times. The CDR3 DNA sequence: TGTGCCAGCAGTTTACGACTAGCGGGAGTCGCGGGCACAGATACGCAGTATTTT. This gives the protein CASSLRLAGVAGTDTQYF. The gene calls are TRBV28 and TRBJ2-3, with 12 bases lining up with TRBD2. Germline loops: CDR1 MDHEN, CDR2 SYDVKM. V shed 2 bases, J shed 1 base, and the junction held 7 bases outside the gene matches. This CDR3 is 18 amino acids long.

V usage is TRBV3-1 and J usage is TRBJ1-2, with no clear D. The CDR3 runs 14 residues. V was clipped by 0 bases and J by 6 bases, with 11 bases between them. Germline lookup yields CDR1 LGHDT and CDR2 YNNKEL (reference sequence). As DNA, the CDR3 is TGTGCCAGCAGCCAAGATTGGTTTGAGAATGGCTACACCTTC. It specifies CASSQDWFENGYTF. Full variable domain (outside the CDR3, taken from reference TRBV3-1 and TRBJ1-2): DTAVSQTPKYLVTQMGNDKSIKCEQNLGHDTMYWYKQDSKKFLKIMFSYNNKELIINETVPNRFSPKSPDKAHLNLHINSLELGDSAVYFCASSQDWFENGYTFGSGTRLTVV.

This clonotype came up a few times. The J gene is TRBJ2-7, the V gene TRBV20-1; D not resolved. The CDR3 contains 15 residues. Trimming shortened V by 2 bases and J by 2 bases, and 16 bases separated the two germline ends. Germline V gene sequence: CDR1 DFQATT, CDR2 SNEGSKA (reference sequence). CDR3 nucleotide sequence: TGCAGTGCTAGACCCCCCTCTCCGGGTACCTACGAGCAGTACTTC. This gives the protein CSARPPSPGTYEQYF.

This clonotype was seen repeatedly, ten times or more. The V gene is TRBV7-9, the J gene TRBJ2-5; 8 bases are a match to TRBD1. This CDR3 has 15 amino acids. The germline V gene has CDR1 SEHNR and CDR2 FQNEAQ (reference sequence). Trimming cost V 5 bases and J 5 bases; bases outside gene matches: 10. DNA of the CDR3: TGTGCCAGCAGCCCCGGACAGGGCCCCCAGGAGACCCAGTACTTC. It encodes CASSPGQGPQETQYF.

The rearrangement links TRBV28 to TRBJ1-1, with 8 nucleotides matching TRBD1. Germline-derived CDR1 and CDR2 are MDHEN and SYDVKM. CDR3 size: 15 residues. V lost 3 bases, J lost 3 bases, and 6 bases stayed unmatched. CDR3 DNA sequence: TGTGCCAGCAGTTTGACTCAGGGGGCATACACTGAAGCTTTCTTT. Its translation: CASSLTQGAYTEAFF.

This clonotype was seen a handful of times. The chain joins TRBV7-9 to TRBJ1-2, with TRBD1 matching over 7 bases. V lost 4 bases and J lost 4; bases outside the gene matches: 12. Germline V CDR1 and CDR2: SEHNR, FQNEAQ (reference sequence). This CDR3 spans 16 amino acids. This chain's CDR3 is CASSSGWDSRAYGYTF. DNA for the CDR3: TGTGCCAGCAGCTCAGGATGGGACAGCAGGGCCTATGGCTACACCTTC.

This clonotype was recorded at least ten times. The rearrangement joins TRBV6-1 to TRBJ2-5; 12 nucleotides agree with TRBD2. From germline, CDR1 is MNHNS and CDR2 SASEGT. The CDR3 extends over 14 amino acids. Germline trimming cut 6 bases from V and 4 bases from J; bases unmatched to any gene: 3. This chain's CDR3 is CASRRTSGTETQYF. CDR3 sequence (DNA): TGTGCCAGCAGGAGGACTAGCGGGACAGAGACCCAGTACTTC.

The rearrangement joins TRBV14 to TRBJ2-2, with D possibly being TRBD1 or TRBD2 (5 bases each). Trimming pared 5 bases from V and 8 bases from J, leaving 21 bases between. Germline loops: CDR1 SGHDN, CDR2 FVKESK. The CDR3 runs to 16 residues. The CDR3 DNA reads TGTGCCAGCAGCTTACCGGGGCTGCGTTCGACGGGGGAGCTGTTTTTT. Its translation: CASSLPGLRSTGELFF.

This clonotype was seen a few times. This rearrangement joins TRBV28 to TRBJ2-1, with D tentatively TRBD2 (6 bases). V dropped 5 bases and J dropped 0 bases, with 8 bases sitting between them. The CDR3 consists of 14 residues. Germline V gene data show CDR1 as MDHEN and CDR2 as SYDVKM. This chain's CDR3 is CASSTSPSYNEQFF. The CDR3 nucleotides read TGTGCCAGCAGTACTAGCCCCTCCTACAATGAGCAGTTCTTC.

This clonotype was observed at least ten times. V and J are TRBV19 and TRBJ2-1; 7 positions agree with TRBD1. Unmatched junction bases numbered 4, after V lost 5 bases and J lost 6 bases. The CDR3 length is 13 residues. Germline-derived CDR1 and CDR2 are LNHDA and SQIVND (reference sequence). The CDR3 nucleotides are TGTGCCAGTAGTGGGGGACAGTTCAATGAGCAGTTCTTC. Amino acid sequence: CASSGGQFNEQFF.

The CDR3 here is CASLAGEPYEQYF. CDR3 in DNA: TGTGCCAGCCTAGCGGGCGAACCCTACGAGCAGTACTTC. The chain has TRBV28 and TRBJ2-7, with 8 bases matching TRBD2. The CDR3 loop spans 13 amino acids. Losses at the gene ends were 8 bases for V and 2 bases for J; bases not matched to a gene: 5. The germline V gene has CDR1 MDHEN and CDR2 SYDVKM.

In its sample, this clonotype was seen a few times. The CDR3 reads CAISESIGDPYEQYF. Written as DNA, the CDR3 is TGTGCCATCAGTGAGTCGATCGGGGACCCCTACGAGCAGTACTTC. V is TRBV10-3 and J is TRBJ2-7, with D perhaps being TRBD1 or TRBD2 (5 bases each). With 0 bases removed from V and 2 bases from J, the gap between germline ends came to 11 bases. CDR3 length: 15 amino acids. Per germline, CDR1 ENHRY and CDR2 SYGVKD.

Note on this clonotype: The germline gene is not matched at one end of the junction; a read error may be the cause. The chain recombines TRBV2 with TRBJ2-6, with D uncertain. CDR3 length: 14 residues. Germline assignment: CDR1 SNHLY and CDR2 FYNNEI. The CDR3 reads CVSSAGQGANVLTF. As DNA, the CDR3 is TGTGTCAGCAGTGCAGGCCAGGGGGCCAACGTCCTGACTTTC.

This clonotype was seen repeatedly, ten times or more. The genes are TRBV15 and TRBJ2-3; possibly TRBD1 for D (6 bases). V was trimmed by 0 bases and J by 6 bases, leaving 16 bases between them. The CDR3 covers 16 residues. The germline CDR1 and CDR2 sequences are LNHNV and YYDKDF (reference sequence). CDR3 protein: CATSRDTDRTLDTQYF. Here the CDR3 DNA reads TGTGCCACCAGCAGAGATACGGACAGAACCCTGGATACGCAGTATTTT.

This clonotype showed up just a few times. The V and J genes are TRBV29-1 and TRBJ2-5, with 7 bases identical to TRBD1. Losses at the gene ends were 7 bases for V and 3 bases for J; bases not matched to a gene: 2. CDR1 is SQVTM and CDR2 is ANQGSEA in the germline V gene. CDR3 length: 11 residues. The CDR3 here is CSADREETQYF. DNA for the CDR3: TGCAGCGCCGACAGGGAAGAGACCCAGTACTTC. The full variable domain, rest sourced from reference TRBV29-1 and TRBJ2-5, is SAVISQKPSRDICQRGTSLTIQCQVDSQVTMMFWYRQQPGQSLTLIATANQGSEATYESGFVIDKFPISRPNLTFSTLTVSNMSPEDSSIYLCSADREETQYFGPGTRLLVL.

The CDR3 bases are TGCGCCAGCAGCTCTGAGCAGTCCGGCAATGAGCAGTTCTTC. Residues: CASSSEQSGNEQFF. The genes are TRBV5-1 and TRBJ2-1; D is unclear. CDR3 length: 14 amino acids. Per the germline V gene, CDR1 is SGHRS and CDR2 is YFSETQ. The V gene lost 3 bases and the J gene lost 6 bases, with 13 bases spanning the gap.

This clonotype was recorded a few times. The V call is TRBV30, the J call TRBJ2-7; 7 nucleotides agree with TRBD2. The CDR3 length is 14 residues. Trimming removed 2 bases from V and 3 bases from J; junction bases left unmatched: 7. Germline V gene sequence: CDR1 GTSNPN, CDR2 SVGIG (reference sequence). CDR3 nucleotide sequence: TGTGCCTGGAGTAGCCTAGCGGACTACTACGAGCAGTACTTC. This translates into CAWSSLADYYEQYF.

J is TRBJ2-3 and V is TRBV6-1; perhaps D is TRBD1 or TRBD2 (5 bases each). The length of the CDR3 is 15 residues. CDR1 and CDR2 from the germline V gene are MNHNS and SASEGT. Trimming shortened V by 3 bases and J by 1 base, and 11 bases separated the two germline ends. The CDR3 loop is CASSEGETGTDTQYF. CDR3 sequence (DNA): TGTGCCAGCAGTGAGGGGGAGACTGGCACAGATACGCAGTATTTT.